Presented here are 31 T cell receptor beta chains from one specimen sequenced in a study of breast tumors, draining lymph nodes, adjacent tissues (dated by TCRdb to about 2016). The library was built by means of multiplex PCR. TCRdb shows the sequencer as Illumina HiSeq 2000. The raw public reads went through TCRdb reprocessing: fastp at Q25, MiXCR clone calling, in-frame beta chains kept. Entries that share a CDR3 protein sequence are merged under the most common genes and DNA. This sample lists several thousand distinct CDR3 sequences; around 42% were detected once. The ten biggest clones cover 12% to 15% of the sample. Input material: tumor-adjacent breast tissue. These receptors all come from a female donor with breast cancer. Some clones in this sample may be carry-over from other donors' samples.

This clonotype appeared many times. The rearrangement uses TRBV5-1 and TRBJ2-5; 10 bases map to TRBD2. V was clipped by 5 bases and J by 5 bases; unmatched bases: 15. The germline gives CDR1 SGHRS, CDR2 YFSETQ. The CDR3 covers 17 residues. The CDR3 loop is CASRLYTLAGVGETQYF. The CDR3 DNA follows: TGCGCCAGCAGGCTGTACACTCTAGCGGGAGTGGGTGAGACCCAGTACTTC.

As regards this clonotype: Since a much larger clone is just one base distant, this may be a read error. The CDR3 carries no conserved terminal phenylalanine or tryptophan, so it likely arises from a read error. This chain joins TRBV18 and TRBJ2-7; TRBD1 is a possible D gene (6 bases). The CDR3 spans 15 residues. V shed 7 bases and J shed 2 bases, with 18 bases lying between them. CDR1 and CDR2 (germline): KGHSH, LQKENI. The CDR3 is CASLSGHGWPYEQYL. CDR3 DNA sequence: TGTGCCAGCTTATCGGGACACGGATGGCCCTACGAGCAGTACCTC.

To note about this clonotype: The junction does not match germline at one end; this may be a read error. This chain uses TRBV18 with TRBJ2-7; 13 bases are a match to TRBD2. The length of the CDR3 is 15 residues. Germline V gives CDR1 KGHSH, CDR2 LQKENI. CDR3 DNA: TGTGCCAGCTCCGGACTAGCGGGAGAGTCGCCCGAGCGGTACTTC. Translated, it gives CASSGLAGESPERYF.

The chain combines TRBV27 with TRBJ2-7; TRBD1 matches 10 bases. After removal of 10 bases from V and 3 bases from J, the junction contained 6 bases not matched to a gene. CDR3 size: 13 residues. Germline CDR1 MNHEY, CDR2 SMNVEV (reference sequence). The CDR3 DNA is TGTGCCAACCCGGGGACAGGGGTCTACGAGCAGTACTTC. It encodes CANPGTGVYEQYF.

By sample fraction, this clonotype is medium-sized. V gene TRBV2 combines with J gene TRBJ1-5, with D possibly being TRBD1 (5 bases). Germline V gives CDR1 SNHLY, CDR2 FYNNEI. The CDR3 is 14 residues long. Trimming stripped 6 bases from V and 2 bases from J, with 11 bases between. CDR3 DNA: TGTGCCAGCAGGGAATGGGGGGGCAATCAGCCCCAGCATTTT. Translating gives CASREWGGNQPQHF. Filled out from reference TRBV2 and TRBJ1-5, the complete variable domain reads EPEVTQTPSHQVTQMGQEVILRCVPISNHLYFYWYRQILGQKVEFLVSFYNNEISEKSEIFDDQFSVERPDGSNFTLKIRSTKLEDSAMYFCASREWGGNQPQHFGDGTRLSIL.

This clonotype was seen only once. The V gene is TRBV3-1, the J gene TRBJ2-7; 9 bases line up with TRBD2. V lost 0 bases to trimming and J lost 4 bases; unmatched junction nucleotides: 4. CDR3 length: 15 amino acids. Per the germline V gene, CDR1 is LGHDT and CDR2 is YNNKEL (reference sequence). The CDR3 here is CASSQDLAGRYEQYF. Here the CDR3 DNA reads TGTGCCAGCAGCCAAGATCTAGCGGGAAGGTACGAGCAGTACTTC.

Comment on this clonotype: One junction end does not reproduce the germline sequence, and a read error may be involved. The V and J genes are TRBV30 and TRBJ2-1, with no clear D. This CDR3 spans 13 amino acids. Per the germline V gene, CDR1 is GTSNPN and CDR2 is SVGIG (reference sequence). Here the CDR3 reads CAWRQPVNNVQFF. CDR3 DNA sequence: TGTGCCTGGAGGCAGCCCGTCAACAATGTGCAGTTCTTC.

This clonotype is categorized as medium-sized (0.01 to 0.1%). The gene calls are TRBV10-3 and TRBJ2-2; the D is unclear. The CDR3 is 12 amino acids. From germline, CDR1 is ENHRY and CDR2 SYGVKD. V shed 5 bases and J shed 6 bases, with 7 bases lying between them. CDR3 sequence (DNA): TGTGCCATCAGTCTCGGTCCCGGGGAGCTGTTTTTT. Translation gives CAISLGPGELFF.

This clonotype came up many times. The chain carries TRBV28 and TRBJ2-5; 7 positions match TRBD1. The CDR3 contains 14 residues. The germline V gene encodes CDR1 MDHEN and CDR2 SYDVKM. The V segment lost 2 bases and the J segment 1 base; nucleotides outside the gene matches: 1. The CDR3 coding sequence is TGTGCCAGCAGTTTAGGGGACAGCCAAGAGACCCAGTACTTC. Translating it yields CASSLGDSQETQYF.

By share of the sample, this clonotype is medium-sized. The V call is TRBV10-3, the J call TRBJ2-1; maybe TRBD2 (5 bases). CDR1 is ENHRY, CDR2 SYGVKD, per germline. The CDR3 runs to 13 residues. V was trimmed by 0 bases and J by 10 bases, leaving 10 bases between them. CDR3 bases: TGTGCCATCAGTGAGTCGGACTGGCTAGAGCAGTTCTTC. Its protein product is CAISESDWLEQFF.

This clonotype was found many times. The J gene is TRBJ2-7, the V gene TRBV28; 7 bases match TRBD2. V was pared by 5 bases and J by 4 bases, with 11 bases of the junction left unmatched. Germline-derived CDR1 and CDR2 are MDHEN and SYDVKM. The CDR3 sequence is 15 residues long. The CDR3 DNA is TGTGCCAGCAGTAAAACTTCGTTGGGGGGGTACGAGCAGTACTTC. Its translation: CASSKTSLGGYEQYF.

As to this clonotype: The junction differs from germline at one of its ends, possibly a read error. J is TRBJ2-3 and V is TRBV18; 8 bases line up with TRBD2. This CDR3 is 16 amino acids long. In germline, CDR1 is KGHSH, CDR2 LQKENI. The CDR3 DNA reads as TGTGCCAGCTCACCACCTAGCGGGATGACCACAGATACGCCGTATTTT. This gives the protein CASSPPSGMTTDTPYF. Complete variable domain (other parts from reference TRBV18 and TRBJ2-3): NAGVMQNPRHLVRRRGQEARLRCSPMKGHSHVYWYRQLPEEGLKFMVYLQKENIIDESGMPKERFSAEFPKEGPSILRIQQVVRGDSAAYFCASSPPSGMTTDTPYFGPGTRLTVL.

This clonotype is termed medium-sized. This sequence joins TRBV6-2 or TRBV6-3 and TRBJ2-7; D is undetermined. Trimming removed 0 bases from V and 5 bases from J, with 8 bases in between. The CDR3 length is 13 residues. CDR1 and CDR2 from the germline V gene are MNHEY and SVGEGT. This chain's CDR3 is CASSYSQENEQYF. CDR3 nucleotide sequence: TGTGCCAGCAGTTACTCGCAGGAAAACGAGCAGTACTTC.

Concerning this clonotype itself: The CDR3 carries no conserved terminal phenylalanine or tryptophan, so it likely arises from a read error. The chain recombines TRBV30 with TRBJ2-1; TRBD2 aligns across 7 bases. CDR3 length equals 15 residues. The germline CDR1 and CDR2 sequences are GTSNPN and SVGIG (reference sequence). CDR3 residues: CAWGREGQSYSEQFL. The CDR3 DNA sequence: TGTGCCTGGGGCAGGGAGGGCCAATCCTACAGTGAGCAGTTCCTC.

V gene TRBV7-8 combines with J gene TRBJ2-7; 10 bases line up with TRBD2. Germline-derived CDR1 and CDR2 are SGHVS and FQNEAQ. Trimming took 5 bases from V and 2 from J; bases not matched to a gene: 6. The CDR3 is 15 residues long. CDR3 nucleotides: TGTGCCAGCAGCCGAGGGACTAGCGCCACCTACGAGCAGTACTTC. Amino acids: CASSRGTSATYEQYF.

This clonotype was seen ten or more times. The chain links TRBV11-2 to TRBJ2-3; 14 positions match TRBD2. V lost 3 bases, J lost 5 bases, and 1 base stayed unmatched. In germline, CDR1 is SGHAT, CDR2 FQNNGV. The CDR3 sequence is 15 residues long. CDR3 sequence reads: CASSFGLAGGDTQYF. Written as DNA, the CDR3 is TGTGCCAGCAGCTTCGGACTAGCGGGGGGAGATACGCAGTATTTT.

This clonotype showed up many times. The CDR3 is CSATHGLAGYYNEQFF. The CDR3 DNA is TGCAGTGCCACCCATGGACTAGCGGGGTACTACAATGAGCAGTTCTTC. The V and J genes are TRBV20-1 and TRBJ2-1; 12 bases are shared with TRBD2. Germline assignment: CDR1 DFQATT and CDR2 SNEGSKA (reference sequence). The CDR3 loop spans 16 amino acids. V dropped 6 bases and J dropped 3; count of bases not matched to a gene: 9.

The V gene is TRBV24-1, the J gene TRBJ2-7, with 10 bases fitting TRBD1. This CDR3 has 15 amino acids. V lost 3 bases and J lost 3; bases outside the gene matches: 4. Germline CDR1 reads KGHDR; CDR2 reads SFDVKD. The CDR3 nucleotides are TGTGCCACCAGTGATCCGACAGGGGGCAGCTACGAGCAGTACTTC. Encoded protein: CATSDPTGGSYEQYF.

The chain recombines TRBV20-1 with TRBJ2-1, with TRBD2 matching 7 bases. The junction had 7 bases not matched to a gene; V was cut back by 0 bases and J by 5 bases. CDR1 is DFQATT and CDR2 is SNEGSKA in the germline V gene (reference sequence). The CDR3 is 15 residues long. DNA of the CDR3: TGCAGTGCTAGAGATGTCGGGAGGCCGAACAATGAGCAGTTCTTC. It specifies CSARDVGRPNNEQFF.

Note on this clonotype: The conserved final phenylalanine or tryptophan is absent from the CDR3, which likely points to a read error. The rearrangement joins TRBV24-1 to TRBJ2-7, with 8 bases lining up with TRBD2. This CDR3 contains 14 residues. Germline CDR1 and CDR2: KGHDR and SFDVKD. The CDR3 loop reads CATSDSGGAREQYL. CDR3 nucleotide sequence: TGCGCCACCAGTGACTCCGGGGGGGCGCGCGAGCAGTACCTC.

This clonotype was found many times. V gene TRBV7-2 combines with J gene TRBJ1-1; D not certain. CDR1 SGHTA and CDR2 FQGNSA come from the germline V gene. The CDR3 is 13 amino acids. V was clipped by 5 bases and J by 0 bases, with 7 bases between them. The CDR3 loop is CASSPTVNTEAFF. The CDR3 DNA reads TGTGCCAGCAGCCCTACGGTGAACACTGAAGCTTTCTTT.

By share, this clonotype ranks as medium-sized. The rearrangement links TRBV7-9 to TRBJ2-7, with 7 bases aligning to TRBD1. The CDR3 is 16 amino acids. Germline V gene lookup returns CDR1 SEHNR and CDR2 FQNEAQ (reference sequence). Germline trimming cut 5 bases from V and 2 bases from J; bases unmatched to any gene: 12. The CDR3 protein is CASSKTTGFGAYEQYF. CDR3 DNA: TGTGCCAGCAGCAAAACGACAGGGTTTGGGGCCTACGAGCAGTACTTC.

Details on this clonotype: The conserved closing phenylalanine or tryptophan is absent in this CDR3, likely reflecting a read error. The rearrangement links TRBV6-6 to TRBJ2-3; weak D call: TRBD2 (6 bases). Germline V gene sequence: CDR1 MNHNY, CDR2 SVGAGI (reference sequence). With 10 bases removed from V and 6 bases from J, the gap between germline ends came to 26 bases. CDR3 length equals 16 residues. The CDR3 DNA is TGTGCCAACAACTCTAAGGCGGGGCCCGTCACGGATACGCAGTATTCT. As protein: CANNSKAGPVTDTQYS.

This clonotype was detected ten times or more. The V gene is TRBV27, the J gene TRBJ2-7; D is ambiguous. The germline V gene encodes CDR1 MNHEY and CDR2 SMNVEV (reference sequence). The CDR3 consists of 14 residues. Trimming pared 5 bases from V and 2 bases from J, leaving 13 bases between. This CDR3 reads CASSPLDGPYEQYF. The CDR3 nucleotides are TGTGCCAGCAGTCCTCTCGACGGTCCCTACGAGCAGTACTTC.

This clonotype was found many times. The chain joins TRBV18 to TRBJ1-6; unclear D gene. Per the germline V gene, CDR1 is KGHSH and CDR2 is LQKENI. The ends were cut back, 3 bases at V and 8 bases at J, with 11 bases in the middle. The CDR3 length is 14 residues. The CDR3 protein is CASSPTDVDSPLHF. The CDR3 DNA sequence: TGTGCCAGCTCACCTACGGATGTGGATTCACCCCTCCACTTT.

This clonotype was recorded many times. The chain links TRBV18 to TRBJ2-3; TRBD2 matches 7 bases. The CDR3 has 14 amino acids. Germline CDR1 is KGHSH and CDR2 is LQKENI. V lost 4 bases to trimming and J lost 6 bases; unmatched junction nucleotides: 7. In DNA, the CDR3 is TGTGCCAGCTCACTGACTAGCTCGGGGGATACGCAGTATTTT. Its protein is CASSLTSSGDTQYF.

This clonotype was counted ten times or more. This chain joins TRBV7-2 and TRBJ2-2; 7 bases fit TRBD2. The V and J ends lost 2 bases and 2 bases, in that order; junction bases with no gene match: 2. CDR1 SGHTA and CDR2 FQGNSA come from the germline V gene. This CDR3 comprises 15 residues. Here the CDR3 DNA reads TGTGCCAGCAGCTTAACTAGCGAAAACACCGGGGAGCTGTTTTTT. Its translation is CASSLTSENTGELFF.

In its sample, this clonotype is medium-sized. The chain is built from TRBV20-1 and TRBJ1-2; 7 nucleotides match TRBD1. Germline assignment: CDR1 DFQATT and CDR2 SNEGSKA (reference sequence). J lost 8 bases, V lost 3 bases, and 9 bases had no gene match. CDR3 length: 13 residues. For the CDR3, the DNA is TGCAGTGCTAGGGACGACAGGGTATGGGGCTACACCTTC. Translating gives CSARDDRVWGYTF.

This clonotype is classed as medium-sized. The gene calls are TRBV4-1 and TRBJ1-3; no clear D gene. Germline values: CDR1 MGHRA, CDR2 YSYEKL. CDR3 length: 15 residues. The V gene lost 1 base and the J gene lost 0 bases, with 7 bases spanning the gap. The CDR3 spells CASSQGVLSGNTIYF. The DNA for the CDR3 is TGCGCCAGCAGCCAAGGCGTTCTCTCTGGAAACACCATATATTTT.

The genes are TRBV5-1 and TRBJ1-2, with 7 bases fitting TRBD1. Trimming at V came to 2 bases and at J to 2 bases, leaving 9 bases not matched to a gene. This CDR3 contains 16 residues. The germline gives CDR1 SGHRS, CDR2 YFSETQ. CDR3 amino acids: CASSFPSGRGNYGYTF. The CDR3 nucleotides read TGCGCCAGCAGCTTCCCCTCGGGCAGGGGGAACTATGGCTACACCTTC. Supplemented by reference TRBV5-1 and TRBJ1-2, the full variable domain reads KAGVTQTPRYLIKTRGQQVTLSCSPISGHRSVSWYQQTPGQGLQFLFEYFSETQRNKGNFPGRFSGRQFSNSRSEMNVSTLELGDSALYLCASSFPSGRGNYGYTFGSGTRLTVV.

This clonotype was detected many times. The rearrangement joins TRBV3-1 to TRBJ2-2; 10 nucleotides line up with TRBD2. The CDR3 is 15 amino acids. Germline V CDR1 and CDR2: LGHDT, YNNKEL (reference sequence). V dropped 4 bases and J dropped 3; count of bases not matched to a gene: 2. The CDR3 DNA is TGTGCCAGCAGCCGGACTAGCGGTTACACCGGGGAGCTGTTTTTT. Translated, it gives CASSRTSGYTGELFF.